The 16 T cell receptor beta chains below all came from one sample that was sequenced in a study of blood T cell repertoires in COVID-19. Some clones are missing from TCRdb's copy, which holds only in-frame ones; the method was immunoSEQ multiplex PCR. The repertoire holds 140,000 to 150,000 clones, with 80% to 90% as singletons. Material for sequencing was peripheral blood. Every receptor here comes from a human donor in a cohort sampled during active COVID-19.

The rearrangement links TRBV27 to TRBJ2-1; D might be TRBD1 (5 bases). The CDR3 is 15 amino acids. The ends were cut back, 7 bases at V and 3 bases at J, with 16 bases in the middle. Per germline, CDR1 MNHEY and CDR2 SMNVEV (reference sequence). The CDR3 reads CASTTDIRGYNEQFF. The CDR3 nucleotides are TGTGCCAGCACTACGGACATTAGGGGCTACAATGAGCAGTTCTTC.

Details on this clone: Sequence at one end of the junction differs from germline and may be a read error. The V call is TRBV3-1 (or the pseudogene TRBV3-2), the J call TRBJ1-3; no clear D gene. From germline, CDR1 is LGHDT and CDR2 YNNKEL (reference sequence). This CDR3 spans 13 amino acids. CDR3 amino acids: CASSQGTGNTIYF. The CDR3 nucleotides are TGTGCCAGCAGCCAAGGGACTGGTAACACCATATATTTT.

V gene TRBV11-3 combines with J gene TRBJ2-3; 12 bases align to TRBD2. With 5 bases clipped from V and 1 base from J, the junction kept 7 bases outside the gene matches. CDR1 and CDR2 from the germline V gene are SGHNT and YENEEA. This CDR3 contains 17 residues. Written as DNA, the CDR3 is TGTGCCAGCAGCCAAGGACTAGCGGGGACGGGCACAGATACGCAGTATTTT. Protein: CASSQGLAGTGTDTQYF.

The gene calls are TRBV10-3 and TRBJ1-1; 8 positions agree with TRBD1. Germline V gene sequence: CDR1 ENHRY, CDR2 SYGVKD. The length of the CDR3 is 14 residues. V lost 6 bases to trimming and J lost 3 bases; unmatched junction nucleotides: 6. Written as DNA, the CDR3 is TGTGCCATCAGGGACAGGGTCAAGGACACTGAAGCTTTCTTT. It is translated as CAIRDRVKDTEAFF.

The chain uses TRBV28 and TRBJ2-2; a possible D gene is TRBD1 (7 bases). Germline V lookup: CDR1 MDHEN, CDR2 SYDVKM. V shed 8 bases and J shed 7 bases, with 14 bases lying between them. CDR3 size: 13 residues. The CDR3 is CASGGGSGGELFF. In DNA, the CDR3 is TGTGCCAGCGGAGGGGGCTCGGGCGGGGAGCTGTTTTTT.

The CDR3 loop is CASSLGGREPQHF. CDR3 nucleotides: TGCGCCAGCAGCTTGGGGGGAAGGGAGCCCCAGCATTTT. The gene calls are TRBV4-1 and TRBJ1-5; a possible D gene is TRBD1 (5 bases). Germline V gene sequence: CDR1 MGHRA, CDR2 YSYEKL. V dropped 5 bases and J dropped 8 bases, with 13 bases sitting between them. The CDR3 runs to 13 residues.

CDR3 amino acids: CASALNRRSGNSPLHF. The CDR3 DNA sequence: TGCGCCAGCGCACTAAATCGGCGGTCGGGGAATTCACCCCTCCACTTT. The chain combines TRBV5-1 with TRBJ1-6, with D uncertain. Germline lookup yields CDR1 SGHRS and CDR2 YFSETQ. Trimming left V 7 bases short and J 7 bases short, with 21 bases between. The CDR3 is 16 amino acids.

The chain combines TRBV6-5 with TRBJ1-3; D might be TRBD1 (6 bases). The CDR3 runs 15 residues. CDR1 is MNHEY, CDR2 SVGAGI, per germline. V was clipped by 7 bases and J by 1 base, with 14 bases between them. In DNA form, the CDR3 reads TGTGCCAGCAATGCAGGGGCAGGTTCTGGAAACACCATATATTTT. It translates to CASNAGAGSGNTIYF.

CDR3 DNA sequence: TGTGCCAGCTCTTCGGGGGCCTACGAGCAGTACTTC. Amino acid sequence: CASSSGAYEQYF. The rearrangement uses TRBV28 and TRBJ2-7; D is perhaps TRBD2 (6 bases). Germline lookup yields CDR1 MDHEN and CDR2 SYDVKM. This CDR3 has 12 amino acids. Trimming removed 8 bases from V and 2 bases from J, with 10 bases in between.

This chain links TRBV18 with TRBJ2-7, with D possibly being TRBD1 (6 bases). The CDR3 covers 13 residues. Trimming pared 6 bases from V and 7 bases from J, leaving 16 bases between. CDR1 KGHSH and CDR2 LQKENI come from the germline V gene. CDR3 bases: TGTGCCAGCTCGGACAGTACCTCATGGGAGCAGTACTTC. It is translated as CASSDSTSWEQYF.

The J gene is TRBJ1-1, the V gene TRBV3-1 (or the pseudogene TRBV3-2), with a possible D match to TRBD1 (5 bases). Trimming left V 4 bases short and J 11 bases short, with 14 bases between. Germline values: CDR1 LGHDT, CDR2 YNNKEL (reference sequence). The CDR3 consists of 12 residues. CDR3 DNA sequence: TGTGCCAGCAGCCCTTGGGGGGGTATGGCTTTCTTT. Residues: CASSPWGGMAFF.

The J gene is TRBJ2-3, the V gene TRBV15; D is undetermined. This CDR3 comprises 12 residues. CDR1 LNHNV and CDR2 YYDKDF come from the germline V gene (reference sequence). Trimming took 4 bases from V and 2 from J, leaving 4 bases between them. CDR3 sequence (DNA): TGTGCCACCAGCACCAACACAGATACGCAGTATTTT. This encodes CATSTNTDTQYF. Filled out from reference TRBV15 and TRBJ2-3, the complete variable domain reads DAMVIQNPRYQVTQFGKPVTLSCSQTLNHNVMYWYQQKSSQAPKLLFHYYDKDFNNEADTPDNFQSRRPNTSFCFLDIRSPGLGDTAMYLCATSTNTDTQYFGPGTRLTVL.

The V and J genes are TRBV29-1 and TRBJ2-7; a weak D match, TRBD1 (6 bases). Germline CDR1 is SQVTM and CDR2 is ANQGSEA. The CDR3 totals 14 residues. V was cut by 4 bases and J by 7 bases, with 20 bases left in between. In nucleotides, the CDR3 is TGCAGCGTTGGCGCTAGGACAGCACTGACGGAGCAGTACTTC. Encoded protein: CSVGARTALTEQYF.

The genes are TRBV7-6 and TRBJ2-3; 9 bases map to TRBD2. The CDR3 runs 15 residues. Germline CDR1 and CDR2: SGHVS and FNYEAQ. V lost 3 bases to trimming and J lost 4 bases; unmatched junction nucleotides: 5. This CDR3 is CASSFLAGAPDTQYF. In nucleotides, the CDR3 is TGTGCCAGCAGCTTTTTAGCGGGGGCCCCAGATACGCAGTATTTT.

This clone appeared a single time. The chain joins TRBV15 to TRBJ2-3; 8 nucleotides agree with TRBD2. The CDR3 is 14 amino acids. V was clipped by 5 bases and J by 4 bases; unmatched bases: 5. CDR1 is LNHNV, CDR2 YYDKDF, per germline (reference sequence). DNA for the CDR3: TGTGCCACCAGCCCTACGGGGGGGTCAGATACGCAGTATTTT. Residues: CATSPTGGSDTQYF. Full variable domain (remainder filled in from reference TRBV15 and TRBJ2-3): DAMVIQNPRYQVTQFGKPVTLSCSQTLNHNVMYWYQQKSSQAPKLLFHYYDKDFNNEADTPDNFQSRRPNTSFCFLDIRSPGLGDTAMYLCATSPTGGSDTQYFGPGTRLTVL.

The V call is TRBV9, the J call TRBJ1-2; perhaps TRBD1 as D (5 bases). V was shortened by 0 bases and J by 1 base, with 10 bases between the two germline ends. The CDR3 spans 15 residues. The germline gives CDR1 SGDLS, CDR2 YYNGEE. DNA for the CDR3: TGTGCCAGCAGCGTAGCGACGGGGGATAACTATGGCTACACCTTC. Its protein is CASSVATGDNYGYTF. Full variable domain (missing parts from reference TRBV9 and TRBJ1-2): DSGVTQTPKHLITATGQRVTLRCSPRSGDLSVYWYQQSLDQGLQFLIQYYNGEERAKGNILERFSAQQFPDLHSELNLSSLELGDSALYFCASSVATGDNYGYTFGSGTRLTVV.